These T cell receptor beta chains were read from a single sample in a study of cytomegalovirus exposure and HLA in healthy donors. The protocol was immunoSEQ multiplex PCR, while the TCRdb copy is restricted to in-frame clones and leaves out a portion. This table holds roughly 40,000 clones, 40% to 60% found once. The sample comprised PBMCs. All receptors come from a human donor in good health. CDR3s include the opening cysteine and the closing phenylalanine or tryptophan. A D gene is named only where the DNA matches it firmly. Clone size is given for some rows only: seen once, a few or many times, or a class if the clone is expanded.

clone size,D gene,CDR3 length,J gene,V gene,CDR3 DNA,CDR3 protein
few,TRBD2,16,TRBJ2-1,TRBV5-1,TGCGCCAGCAGCGCGGGGACTAGCGGAACCTACAATGAGCAGTTCTTC,CASSAGTSGTYNEQFF
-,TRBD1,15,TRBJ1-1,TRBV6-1,TGTGCCAGCAGGGCCGAACAGGGGGAAAACACTGAAGCTTTCTTT,CASRAEQGENTEAFF
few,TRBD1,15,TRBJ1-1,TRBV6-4,TGTGCCAGCAGTGTGGGACAGGGTCGGAACACTGAAGCTTTCTTT,CASSVGQGRNTEAFF
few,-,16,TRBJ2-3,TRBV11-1,TGTGCCAGCAGCTTCCGTCTCAGGGGAAGCACAGATACGCAGTATTTT,CASSFRLRGSTDTQYF
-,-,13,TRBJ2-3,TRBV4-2,TGTGCCAGCAGCCAAGGAGATGCGGGTACGCAGTATTTT,CASSQGDAGTQYF
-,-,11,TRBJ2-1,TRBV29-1,TGCAGCGTTCAGGGAAACAATGAGCAGTTCTTC,CSVQGNNEQFF
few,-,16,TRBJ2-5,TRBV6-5,TGTGCCAGCAGTTACTCTGGGGGGGCCTCCCAAGAGACCCAGTACTTC,CASSYSGGASQETQYF
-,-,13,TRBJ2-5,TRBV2,TGTGCCAGCAGTGACGACAGTGGAGAGACCCAGTACTTC,CASSDDSGETQYF
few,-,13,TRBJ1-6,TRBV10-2,TGCGCCAGCAGTGTAGGGGCAGGTTCACCCCTCCACTTT,CASSVGAGSPLHF
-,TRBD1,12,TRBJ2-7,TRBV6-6,TGTGCCAGCAGAACAGGGGACTACGAGCAGTACTTC,CASRTGDYEQYF
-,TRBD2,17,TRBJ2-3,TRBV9,TGTGCCAGCAGCTCCCGGCCGGGACTAGCGGGAGCGTATACGCAGTATTTT,CASSSRPGLAGAYTQYF
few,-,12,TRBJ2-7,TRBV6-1,TGTGCCAGCAGTATGGGCCTGGGCGAGCAGTACTTC,CASSMGLGEQYF
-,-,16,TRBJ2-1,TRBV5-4,TGTGCCAGCAGCTTGGGTCTAGCAAGCTCCTACAATGAGCAGTTCTTC,CASSLGLASSYNEQFF
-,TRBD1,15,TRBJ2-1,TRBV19,TGTGCCAGTAGTATGGGACAGAGCTCCTACAATGAGCAGTTCTTC,CASSMGQSSYNEQFF
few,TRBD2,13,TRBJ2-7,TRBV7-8,TGTGCCAGCAGCTTGTCACGGGAGGCCGAGCAGTACTTC,CASSLSREAEQYF
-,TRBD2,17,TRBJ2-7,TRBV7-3,TGTGCCAGCAGCTTAACGGCAGTGACTAGCGGGTCCTACGAGCAGTACTTC,CASSLTAVTSGSYEQYF
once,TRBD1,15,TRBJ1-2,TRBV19,TGTGCCAGTAGTATTACAGGGGGCCTACTCTATGGCTACACCTTC,CASSITGGLLYGYTF
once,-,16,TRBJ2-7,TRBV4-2,TGTGCCAGCAGCCAAGATTTTGGTGGGGAGGCCTACGAGCAGTACTTC,CASSQDFGGEAYEQYF
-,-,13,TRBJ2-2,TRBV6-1,TGTGCCAGCAGTGAAATGAGGGACGGGGAGCTGTTTTTT,CASSEMRDGELFF
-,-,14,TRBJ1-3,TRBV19,TGTGCCAGTAATCCGATGACAGATAAAAACACCATATATTTT,CASNPMTDKNTIYF
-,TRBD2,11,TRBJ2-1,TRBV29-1,TGCAGCGTTGAATGGGAGGGCGAGCAGTTCTTC,CSVEWEGEQFF
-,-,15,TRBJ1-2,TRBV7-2,TGTGCCAGCAGCTATTCCACAGGGAATTGGTATGGCTACACCTTC,CASSYSTGNWYGYTF
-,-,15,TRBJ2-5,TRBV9,TGTGCCAGCAGCGCTAGGGACTGGGGGCAAGAGACCCAGTACTTC,CASSARDWGQETQYF
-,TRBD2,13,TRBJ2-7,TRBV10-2,TGCGCCAGCAGGGACGGGACTAATTTCGAGCAGTACTTC,CASRDGTNFEQYF
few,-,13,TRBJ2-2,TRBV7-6,TGTGCCAGCAGCTTAGCGGGCGGGGGGGAGCTGTTTTTT,CASSLAGGGELFF
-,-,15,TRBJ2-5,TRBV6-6,TGTGCCAGCAGTTCTACCACGGAAAGGGGAGAGACCCAGTACTTC,CASSSTTERGETQYF
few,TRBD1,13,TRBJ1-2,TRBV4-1,TGCGCCAGCAGCCGTGACAGGGACTATGGCTACACCTTC,CASSRDRDYGYTF
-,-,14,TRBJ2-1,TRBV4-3,TGCGCCAGCAGCCAATTGTTTGGGCCAGCTGAGCAGTTCTTC,CASSQLFGPAEQFF
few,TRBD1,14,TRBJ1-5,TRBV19,TGTGCCAGTACAGGGGACAGAGTGGTTCAGCCCCAGCATTTT,CASTGDRVVQPQHF
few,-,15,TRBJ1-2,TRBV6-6,TGTGCCAGCAACCCGCGGGGACGGATGGGCTATGGCTACACCTTC,CASNPRGRMGYGYTF
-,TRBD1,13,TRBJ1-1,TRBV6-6,TGTGCCAGCAGTTCCCAGGGGGCGGGTGAAGCTTTCTTT,CASSSQGAGEAFF
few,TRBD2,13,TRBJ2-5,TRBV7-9,TGTGCCAGCAGCCAAACTAGCGTGGAGACCCAGTACTTC,CASSQTSVETQYF
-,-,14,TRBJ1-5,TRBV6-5,TGTGCCAGCAGTTACTCGGCAGGCAATCAGCCCCAGCATTTT,CASSYSAGNQPQHF
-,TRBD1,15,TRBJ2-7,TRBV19,TGTGCCAGTAGTGGGTTCGGACAGGGGGCCTACGAGCAGTACTTC,CASSGFGQGAYEQYF
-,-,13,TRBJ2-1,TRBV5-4,TGTGCCAGCAGCTTGGGTCGGGTGCCCGAGCAGTTCTTC,CASSLGRVPEQFF
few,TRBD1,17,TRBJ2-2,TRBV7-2,TGTGCCAGCAGCCTAACCGGGACAGGGTCGAACACCGGGGAGCTGTTTTTT,CASSLTGTGSNTGELFF
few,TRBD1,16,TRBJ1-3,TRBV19,TGTGCCAGTAGTATCCGACAGGGAGCCTCTGGAAACACCATATATTTT,CASSIRQGASGNTIYF
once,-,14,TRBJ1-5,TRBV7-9,TGTGCCAGCAGCGGGACACAAGAGTATCAGCCCCAGCATTTT,CASSGTQEYQPQHF
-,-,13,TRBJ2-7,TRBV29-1,TGCAGCGTTGACTGGGGGGGCGCCTACGAGCAGTACTTC,CSVDWGGAYEQYF
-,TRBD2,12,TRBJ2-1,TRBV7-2,TGTGCCAGCAGCTTGAGCGGGGTTGAGCAGTTCTTC,CASSLSGVEQFF
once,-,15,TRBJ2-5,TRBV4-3,TGCGCCAGCAGCCAAGATCCGACCAGGAGGGGGACCCAGTACTTC,CASSQDPTRRGTQYF
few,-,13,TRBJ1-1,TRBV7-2,TGTGCCAGCAGCGGCGGGAAAGGGCTTGAAGCTTTCTTT,CASSGGKGLEAFF
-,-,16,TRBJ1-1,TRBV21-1,TGTGCCAGCAGCAAAACTTACGGGACAGGGGACACTGAAGCTTTCTTT,CASSKTYGTGDTEAFF
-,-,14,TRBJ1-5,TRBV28,TGTGCCAGCAGTTTAAGGGCCGGGGGTCGGCCCCAGCATTTT,CASSLRAGGRPQHF
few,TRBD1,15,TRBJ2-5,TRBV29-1,TGCAGCGTTGAAGGGGGGACAGGGGGGCCAGAGACCCAGTACTTC,CSVEGGTGGPETQYF
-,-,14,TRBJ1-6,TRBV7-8,TGTGCCAGCGAAACAGGGAACCATAATTCACCCCTCCACTTT,CASETGNHNSPLHF